This T cell receptor beta chain was captured in a study of blood T cell repertoires in COVID-19. Study details: The samples span acute and convalescent COVID-19 from the United States, Italy and Spain. Sources were T cells, B-cell-depleted T cells, or PBMCs; the material itself was cDNA or gDNA.

Trimming took 0 bases from V and 5 from J, leaving 5 bases between them. Germline CDR1 reads SGHNT; CDR2 reads YENEEA. The CDR3 length is 13 residues. Adults between about 18 and 95 years of age took part from 24 US areas. Cohorts were based on clinical histories the participants reported. Profiled with immunoSEQ multiplex PCR; TCRdb holds only in-frame clones, not every one. In the table there are 200,000 to 300,000 clones, about 91% of which are singletons. This sequence joins TRBV11-3 and TRBJ1-3; D is uncertain. The TCR was taken from a woman aged 40 to 50 with acute COVID-19. The specimen was PBMCs or T cells enriched from blood (not recorded which). The CDR3 spells CASSLDSRNTIYF. As DNA, the CDR3 is TGTGCCAGCAGCTTAGATAGCAGAAACACCATATATTTT.